This entry lists 23 T cell receptor beta chains sequenced from one sample in a study of PD-L1 blockade in urothelial cancer. Described time point: pretreatment peripheral blood. Profiled with immunoSEQ multiplex PCR; TCRdb holds only in-frame clones, not every one. The sample includes roughly 130,000 clones, approximately 88% of them seen just once. The sample was PBMCs, taken around atezolizumab (anti-PD-L1) treatment. The receptor set was obtained from a man between 45 and 60 years old with urothelial cancer.

This rearrangement joins TRBV5-1 to TRBJ2-1; 9 bases line up with TRBD2. This CDR3 has 13 amino acids. Germline loops: CDR1 SGHRS, CDR2 YFSETQ. Unmatched junction bases numbered 6, after V lost 7 bases and J lost 7 bases. The CDR3 is CASGREGGNEQFF. The CDR3 DNA reads as TGCGCCAGCGGGCGGGAGGGGGGGAATGAGCAGTTCTTC. Based on the CDR3 plus reference TRBV5-1 and TRBJ2-1, the full variable domain is KAGVTQTPRYLIKTRGQQVTLSCSPISGHRSVSWYQQTPGQGLQFLFEYFSETQRNKGNFPGRFSGRQFSNSRSEMNVSTLELGDSALYLCASGREGGNEQFFGPGTRLTVL.

This clone was seen a few times. This chain joins TRBV7-2 and TRBJ1-3, with no clear D. Trimming stripped 5 bases from V and 0 bases from J, with 2 bases between. This CDR3 is built from 12 residues. From germline, CDR1 is SGHTA and CDR2 FQGNSA. The CDR3 coding sequence is TGTGCCAGCAGCCGCTCTGGAAACACCATATATTTT. Its translation is CASSRSGNTIYF.

This clone was observed a handful of times. The V and J genes are TRBV5-1 and TRBJ2-5; maybe TRBD2 (5 bases). Germline V CDR1 and CDR2: SGHRS, YFSETQ. The CDR3 runs to 15 residues. The germline V and J ends were trimmed by 4 bases and 6 bases, with 19 bases remaining between them. The CDR3 sequence is CASSPVRDEGKTQYF. Here the CDR3 DNA reads TGCGCCAGCAGCCCTGTTCGGGATGAGGGAAAGACCCAGTACTTC.

The rearrangement links TRBV27 to TRBJ1-1; D call uncertain. V gave up 3 bases and J gave up 1 base, with 9 bases separating them. CDR3 length equals 14 residues. In germline, CDR1 is MNHEY, CDR2 SMNVEV (reference sequence). The CDR3 protein is CASSLEWRNTEAFF. CDR3 bases: TGTGCCAGCAGTTTGGAGTGGAGGAACACTGAAGCTTTCTTT.

The rearrangement links TRBV4-1 to TRBJ2-1, with 14 bases that match TRBD2. Germline CDR1 is MGHRA and CDR2 is YSYEKL. V was clipped by 2 bases and J by 9 bases; unmatched bases: 6. The CDR3 sequence is 16 residues long. The CDR3 sequence: CASSQPGLAGVSEQFF. CDR3 nucleotides: TGCGCCAGCAGCCAACCGGGACTAGCGGGAGTGTCTGAGCAGTTCTTC.

The chain combines TRBV5-1 with TRBJ1-4, with TRBD1 matching over 9 bases. Germline CDR1 reads SGHRS; CDR2 reads YFSETQ. This CDR3 comprises 15 residues. The V gene end was trimmed by 3 bases and the J gene end by 2 bases; junction bases not matched to a gene: 2. The CDR3 region is CASSWGTGTNEKLFF. DNA of the CDR3: TGCGCCAGCAGCTGGGGGACAGGGACTAATGAAAAACTGTTTTTT.

This clone was picked up a small number of times. V usage is TRBV2 and J usage is TRBJ1-6, with 9 bases aligning to TRBD1. Germline values: CDR1 SNHLY, CDR2 FYNNEI. CDR3 size: 15 residues. With V trimmed by 6 bases and J by 7 bases, 7 bases remained unmatched. DNA for the CDR3: TGTGCCAGCAGAGCCGGACAGGGGTGGAATTCACCCCTCCACTTT. This sequence encodes CASRAGQGWNSPLHF.

The CDR3 loop is CASFFGLADNEQFF. The CDR3, as DNA: TGTGCCAGCTTCTTTGGACTAGCCGACAATGAGCAGTTCTTC. The chain carries TRBV6-6 and TRBJ2-1; 8 positions agree with TRBD2. This CDR3 is built from 14 residues. The ends lost 8 bases at V and 5 bases at J; junction bases unmatched: 8. Germline V CDR1 and CDR2: MNHNY, SVGAGI (reference sequence).

The V gene is TRBV27, the J gene TRBJ2-7; 13 bases match TRBD2. The CDR3 has 19 amino acids. J was trimmed by 4 bases and V by 1 base; bases with no gene match: 13. The V gene's germline CDR1 is MNHEY and CDR2 SMNVEV (reference sequence). DNA of the CDR3: TGTGCCAGCAGTTTATGGACTCCGGTTGGGACTAGCGGGAAATACGAGCAGTACTTC. Its translation is CASSLWTPVGTSGKYEQYF.

The V gene is TRBV7-6, the J gene TRBJ2-3; weak D call: TRBD1 (7 bases). Per the germline V gene, CDR1 is SGHVS and CDR2 is FNYEAQ. The V and J ends lost 5 bases and 5 bases respectively, with 20 bases between them. The CDR3 totals 16 residues. Here the CDR3 DNA reads TGTGCCAGCAGCACCCCCAGGGGGGTGAGGGTAGATACGCAGTATTTT. As protein: CASSTPRGVRVDTQYF. Full variable domain (remainder filled in from reference TRBV7-6 and TRBJ2-3): GAGVSQSPRYKVTKRGQDVALRCDPISGHVSLYWYRQALGQGPEFLTYFNYEAQQDKSGLPNDRFSAERPEGSISTLTIQRTEQRDSAMYRCASSTPRGVRVDTQYFGPGTRLTVL.

The chain has TRBV4-1 and TRBJ1-2, with 10 positions matching TRBD1. The V gene's germline CDR1 is MGHRA and CDR2 YSYEKL. Trimming at V came to 1 base and at J to 8 bases, leaving 7 bases not matched to a gene. The CDR3 extends over 15 amino acids. Here the CDR3 DNA reads TGCGCCAGCAGCCAAGTAGGGGACAGGGGCTACGGCTACACCTTC. Encoded protein: CASSQVGDRGYGYTF.

This chain connects TRBV5-8 to TRBJ1-5; no firm D call. Trimming shortened V by 4 bases and J by 6 bases, and 14 bases separated the two germline ends. The germline V gene has CDR1 SGHTS and CDR2 YDEGEE. The CDR3 sequence is 14 residues long. The CDR3 DNA reads as TGTGCCAGCAGCCGGGAAGATGGGTTTCAGCCCCAGCATTTT. It yields the protein CASSREDGFQPQHF.

The chain combines TRBV5-1 with TRBJ2-1, with a tentative D call TRBD2 (7 bases). There are 13 residues in the CDR3. Germline assignment: CDR1 SGHRS and CDR2 YFSETQ. V was shortened by 4 bases and J by 5 bases, with 10 bases between the two germline ends. CDR3 sequence (DNA): TGCGCCAGCAGCCCGGGGGGCAACAATGAGCAGTTCTTC. Protein: CASSPGGNNEQFF.

V is TRBV4-1 and J is TRBJ2-7; maybe TRBD2 (6 bases). This CDR3 has 16 amino acids. Germline CDR1 and CDR2: MGHRA and YSYEKL. V lost 3 bases to trimming and J lost 5 bases, with 20 bases between them. CDR3 sequence: CASSQSLSGGFNEQYF. For the CDR3, the DNA is TGCGCCAGCAGCCAGTCCCTTAGCGGAGGCTTTAACGAGCAGTACTTC.

The CDR3 region is CASRVSEETQYF. The CDR3 DNA is TGCGCCAGCAGAGTTAGCGAAGAGACCCAGTACTTC. The chain employs TRBV5-1 and TRBJ2-5, with D maybe TRBD2 (5 bases). CDR3 length: 12 residues. V was clipped by 5 bases and J by 3 bases, with 8 bases between them. Looked up from germline, CDR1 is SGHRS and CDR2 is YFSETQ.

This clone was observed a single time. V gene TRBV10-1 combines with J gene TRBJ2-3; the match to TRBD1 covers 7 bases. Germline V lookup: CDR1 WNHNN, CDR2 SYGVQD (reference sequence). The J segment lost 0 bases and the V segment lost 3 bases, leaving 3 bases of the junction unmatched. There are 15 residues in the CDR3. The CDR3 nucleotides read TGCGCCAGCAGTGAAGGGACAGCTAGCACAGATACGCAGTATTTT. It is translated as CASSEGTASTDTQYF.

J is TRBJ2-2 and V is TRBV9; possibly TRBD2 for D (5 bases). Germline assignment: CDR1 SGDLS and CDR2 YYNGEE. V was cut by 7 bases and J by 4 bases, with 8 bases left in between. This CDR3 region has 12 residues. The CDR3 loop is CASGLLTGELFF. For the CDR3, the DNA is TGTGCCAGCGGACTTCTCACCGGGGAGCTGTTTTTT.

This chain joins TRBV19 and TRBJ2-4, with 9 bases lining up with TRBD1. This CDR3 has 13 residues. V shed 4 bases, J shed 8 bases, and the junction held 3 bases outside the gene matches. Germline V gene data show CDR1 as LNHDA and CDR2 as SQIVND (reference sequence). In nucleotides, the CDR3 is TGTGCCAGTAGTAAACAGGGGGCTGACATTCAGTACTTC. It specifies CASSKQGADIQYF.

This clone appeared a single time. The chain carries TRBV27 and TRBJ2-1; maybe TRBD2 (5 bases). This CDR3 comprises 14 residues. Trimming removed 3 bases from V and 0 bases from J, with 6 bases in between. CDR1 is MNHEY, CDR2 SMNVEV, per germline (reference sequence). CDR3 DNA: TGTGCCAGCAGTTTTGGGAGCTCCTACAATGAGCAGTTCTTC. Translating it yields CASSFGSSYNEQFF.

The rearrangement uses TRBV18 and TRBJ2-1, with 12 bases matching TRBD2. This CDR3 has 15 residues. V dropped 4 bases and J dropped 4; count of bases not matched to a gene: 2. Looked up from germline, CDR1 is KGHSH and CDR2 is LQKENI. In DNA form, the CDR3 reads TGTGCCAGCTCACGGGGACTAGCGGGTTACAATGAGCAGTTCTTC. The encoded protein is CASSRGLAGYNEQFF.

The chain uses TRBV19 and TRBJ1-5; 7 bases line up with TRBD1. This CDR3 spans 13 amino acids. Trimming at V came to 6 bases and at J to 11 bases, leaving 10 bases not matched to a gene. In germline, CDR1 is LNHDA, CDR2 SQIVND (reference sequence). CDR3 sequence: CASRQGDIGSQHF. CDR3 sequence (DNA): TGTGCCAGTAGGCAGGGGGATATTGGGTCCCAGCATTTT.

In this sample, this clone turned up a few times. The chain links TRBV28 to TRBJ1-1, with D uncertain. CDR3 length: 12 amino acids. V lost 6 bases and J lost 11, with 16 bases in between. Germline CDR1 and CDR2: MDHEN and SYDVKM. The CDR3 region has the DNA TGTGCCAGCAGCCCCGGGGTCCGGTTGGCTTTCTTT. Residues: CASSPGVRLAFF.

This chain connects TRBV15 to TRBJ1-1; tentatively, D is TRBD1 (6 bases). Trimming left V 2 bases short and J 0 bases short, with 19 bases between. There are 18 residues in the CDR3. Germline V gene sequence: CDR1 LNHNV, CDR2 YYDKDF (reference sequence). The CDR3 DNA reads as TGTGCCACCAGCAGACTCTCCACAGGGAAGGGGATGAACACTGAAGCTTTCTTT. It is translated as CATSRLSTGKGMNTEAFF.